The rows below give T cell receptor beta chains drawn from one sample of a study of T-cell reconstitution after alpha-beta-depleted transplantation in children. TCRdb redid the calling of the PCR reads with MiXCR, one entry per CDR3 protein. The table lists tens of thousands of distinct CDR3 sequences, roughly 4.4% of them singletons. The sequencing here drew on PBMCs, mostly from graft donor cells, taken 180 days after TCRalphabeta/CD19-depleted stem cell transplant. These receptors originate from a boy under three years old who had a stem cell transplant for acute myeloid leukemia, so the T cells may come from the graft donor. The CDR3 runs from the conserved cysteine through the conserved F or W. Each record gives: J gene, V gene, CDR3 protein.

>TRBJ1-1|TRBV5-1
CASSGVGGRPMNTEAFF
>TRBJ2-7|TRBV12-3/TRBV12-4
CASSRYRGLGQYF
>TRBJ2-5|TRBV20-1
CSARGASGQQETQYF
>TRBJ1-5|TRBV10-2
CASSEETELNQPQHF
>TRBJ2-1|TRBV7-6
CASSFQQGNEQFF
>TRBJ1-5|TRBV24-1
CATSVGQPQHF
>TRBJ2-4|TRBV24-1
CATSDPRDSLAKNIQYF
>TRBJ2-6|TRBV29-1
CSVTPGDGANVLTF
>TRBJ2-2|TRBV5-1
CASSRYSGTGELFF
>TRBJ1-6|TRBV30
CARSGTPNSPLHF
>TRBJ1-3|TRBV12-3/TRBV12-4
CASSPPGTGIRNTIYF
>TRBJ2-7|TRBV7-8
CASSILLGTGAYEQYF
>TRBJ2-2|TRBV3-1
CASSQVDHTGELFF
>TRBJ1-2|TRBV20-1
CSARTAAVPYGYTF
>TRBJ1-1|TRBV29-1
CSVDSRGLNTEAFF
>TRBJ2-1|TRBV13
CASSRGTSPYNEQFF
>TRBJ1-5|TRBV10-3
CAITPQAGYQPQHF
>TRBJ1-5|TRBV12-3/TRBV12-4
CASSLWSDSNQPQHF
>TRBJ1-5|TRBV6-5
CASSYRQGNQPQHF
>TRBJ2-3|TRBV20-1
CSAKKGGTDTQYF
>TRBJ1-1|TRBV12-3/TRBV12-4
CASSLRQWMTEAFF
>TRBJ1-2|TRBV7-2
CASSLEQGRRYGYTF
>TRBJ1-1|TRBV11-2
CASSIQDRWNTEAFF
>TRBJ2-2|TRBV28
CASSFGVRLTNTGELFF
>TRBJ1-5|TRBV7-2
CASSLGQGIQPQHF
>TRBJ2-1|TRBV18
CASSPRVTGNNEQFF
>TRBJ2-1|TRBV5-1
CASSLGDKAYNEQFF
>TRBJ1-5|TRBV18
CASSPQGEQPQHF
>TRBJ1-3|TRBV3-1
CASRTDGNTIYF
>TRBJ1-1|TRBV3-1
CASSQVRKEGFLGTEAFF
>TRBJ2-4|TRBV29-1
CSVEDPDRRGKNIQYF
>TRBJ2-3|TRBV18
CASSPVGTGFTDTQYF
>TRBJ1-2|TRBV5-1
CASSLPQTVYGYTF
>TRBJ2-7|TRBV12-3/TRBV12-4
CASSLDGSSYEQYF
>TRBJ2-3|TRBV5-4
CASSLALAGGRDTQYF
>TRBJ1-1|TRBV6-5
CASSYQGFTGTEAFF
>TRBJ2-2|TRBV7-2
CASSPVWGRANTGELFF
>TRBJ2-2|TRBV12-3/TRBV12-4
CASSFRASTGELFF
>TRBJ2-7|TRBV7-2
CASSLGPKEQYF
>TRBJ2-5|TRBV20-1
CSADKETQYF
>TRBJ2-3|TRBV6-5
CASSYGDGTDTQYF
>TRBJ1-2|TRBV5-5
CASSLLGRLMDGYTF
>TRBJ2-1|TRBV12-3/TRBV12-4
CASTPRGGAVDEQFF
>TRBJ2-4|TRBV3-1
CAFSFPRSDRGKNIQYF
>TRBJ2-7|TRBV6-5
CASSYEKRPTYEQYF
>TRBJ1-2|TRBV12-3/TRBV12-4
CASRPRDKNYGYTF
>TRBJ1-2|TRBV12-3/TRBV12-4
CASSTLTGIYGYTF
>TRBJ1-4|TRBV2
CASNRQGGEKLFF
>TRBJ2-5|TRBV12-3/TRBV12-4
CASSLPQRGGTQYF
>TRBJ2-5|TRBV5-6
CASSYKETQYF
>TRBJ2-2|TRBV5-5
CASSHIRLAGTGLFF
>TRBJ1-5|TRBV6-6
CASSYVEPQHF
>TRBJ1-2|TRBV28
CAAHMGYYGYTF
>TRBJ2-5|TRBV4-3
CASSQLYSRDRGLETQYF
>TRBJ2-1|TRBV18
CASSPFAAISYNEQFF
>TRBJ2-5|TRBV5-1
CASSFQGNQETQYF